This TCR beta chain was identified during a study of blood T cell repertoires in COVID-19. In the original analysis: From reference gene primer amplification, estimates of nucleated cell counts were derived. Here immunoSEQ multiplex PCR was the method, and the copy in TCRdb shows in-frame clones only, minus some. The V and J calls and clone size are taken from that table; D and trimming were inferred from the DNA. The table shows 150,000 to 200,000 clones, with 70% to 90% occurring only once. Seattle researchers signed up patients amid active infection and tracked them longitudinally. This CDR3 is 14 amino acids long. Per the germline V gene, CDR1 is SGHNT and CDR2 is YYREEE (reference sequence). V was pared by 2 bases and J by 0 bases, with 8 bases between.

The V call is TRBV5-4, the J call TRBJ2-5; D unclear. This TCR was recovered from a woman in her forties or fifties with COVID-19, enrolled during active disease. The sequenced sample consisted of peripheral blood. The CDR3 spells CASSFGGNQETQYF. In nucleotides, the CDR3 is TGTGCCAGCAGCTTTGGCGGAAACCAAGAGACCCAGTACTTC.